A single sample is the source of the 16 T cell receptor beta chains below, sequenced in a study of identifying expanded T cells in peripheral blood. Only in-frame clones appear in the TCRdb table, and some are missing; sequencing was by immunoSEQ multiplex PCR. This table has 45,000 to 60,000 clones, around 81% appearing once. Sequenced sample: blood. Source of these receptors: a person between 18 and 75 years old in good health.

Only one count was recorded for this clone. The rearrangement uses TRBV12-5 and TRBJ1-2; TRBD1 matches 7 bases. V was pared by 6 bases and J by 7 bases, with 8 bases of the junction left unmatched. CDR1 is LGHNT and CDR2 is FRNRAP in the germline V gene. This CDR3 region has 13 residues. The CDR3 protein is CASGSDRVGGYTF. Here the CDR3 DNA reads TGTGCTAGTGGATCCGACAGGGTGGGTGGCTACACCTTC. Using reference TRBV12-5 and TRBJ1-2 for the parts outside the CDR3, the full variable domain is DARVTQTPRHKVTEMGQEVTMRCQPILGHNTVFWYRQTMMQGLELLAYFRNRAPLDDSGMPKDRFSAEMPDATLATLKIQPSEPRDSAVYFCASGSDRVGGYTFGSGTRLTVV.

This clone showed up just once. The chain links TRBV7-7 to TRBJ2-1, with 7 bases lining up with TRBD2. Per germline, CDR1 SSHAT and CDR2 FNYEAQ (reference sequence). This CDR3 contains 15 residues. V lost 5 bases to trimming and J lost 1 base; unmatched junction nucleotides: 5. The CDR3 loop reads CASSPSGKSYNEQFF. The DNA of the CDR3 is TGTGCCAGCAGCCCTAGCGGAAAATCCTACAATGAGCAGTTCTTC.

The chain is built from TRBV19 and TRBJ1-5; no reliable D call. The CDR3 runs to 15 residues. V was pared by 5 bases and J by 5 bases, with 16 bases between. CDR1 is LNHDA, CDR2 SQIVND, per germline (reference sequence). This CDR3 reads CASSPGIKSDQPQHF. CDR3 in DNA: TGTGCCAGTAGTCCGGGCATCAAGTCGGATCAGCCCCAGCATTTT.

The chain links TRBV5-4 to TRBJ2-2; TRBD2 aligns across 15 bases. The CDR3 is made up of 17 amino acids. Looked up from germline, CDR1 is SGHNT and CDR2 is YYREEE (reference sequence). Trimming took 4 bases from V and 3 from J; bases not matched to a gene: 4. CDR3 sequence: CASSPGLAGGDTGELFF. CDR3 coding DNA: TGTGCCAGCAGCCCGGGACTAGCGGGGGGCGACACCGGGGAGCTGTTTTTT.

The rearrangement links TRBV4-2 to TRBJ2-1; 12 nucleotides align to TRBD2. The V and J ends lost 0 bases and 4 bases, in that order; junction bases with no gene match: 4. Germline V gene lookup returns CDR1 LGHNA and CDR2 YNFKEQ. The CDR3 totals 17 residues. The CDR3 protein is CASSQELAGGEYNEQFF. CDR3 DNA: TGTGCCAGCAGCCAAGAGCTAGCGGGGGGGGAGTACAATGAGCAGTTCTTC.

This clone has only one observation. This chain joins TRBV4-3 and TRBJ2-2, with a weak D call TRBD2 (5 bases). V was shortened by 0 bases and J by 0 bases, with 17 bases between the two germline ends. Germline CDR1 is LGHNA and CDR2 is YSLEER. The CDR3 loop spans 19 amino acids. In nucleotides, the CDR3 is TGCGCCAGCAGCCAAGATTTCGGCGGGCAGGCGCCGAACACCGGGGAGCTGTTTTTT. Translation: CASSQDFGGQAPNTGELFF.

J is TRBJ1-2 and V is TRBV18; tentative D call: TRBD1 (5 bases). V was clipped by 6 bases and J by 6 bases, with 14 bases between them. CDR3 length: 13 residues. In germline, CDR1 is KGHSH, CDR2 LQKENI. CDR3 in DNA: TGTGCCAGCTCCCCTTCGCGCAGGGATGGCTACACCTTC. Translation gives CASSPSRRDGYTF.

This clone has only one observation. The rearrangement joins TRBV5-1 to TRBJ2-5; 8 positions agree with TRBD2. The CDR3 consists of 14 residues. The ends lost 3 bases at V and 3 bases at J; junction bases unmatched: 4. Germline CDR1 reads SGHRS; CDR2 reads YFSETQ. CDR3 amino acids: CASSSGGLKETQYF. The CDR3 DNA reads TGCGCCAGCAGCTCGGGGGGGCTAAAAGAGACCCAGTACTTC.

This clone was seen a few times. The chain has TRBV7-8 and TRBJ2-5, with D perhaps TRBD1 or TRBD2 (5 bases each). Germline lookup yields CDR1 SGHVS and CDR2 FQNEAQ. The CDR3 has 16 amino acids. Trimming left V 6 bases short and J 1 base short, with 18 bases between. As DNA, the CDR3 is TGTGCCAGCAGTTCCCGATCCCGGGGCCCCCAAGAGACCCAGTACTTC. Its translation is CASSSRSRGPQETQYF.

The chain is built from TRBV29-1 and TRBJ2-3, with D perhaps TRBD1 or TRBD2 (6 bases each). There are 14 residues in the CDR3. CDR1 SQVTM and CDR2 ANQGSEA come from the germline V gene. Trimming took 7 bases from V and 3 from J, leaving 17 bases between them. The CDR3 reads CSAPRRGSTDTQYF. The CDR3 region has the DNA TGCAGCGCTCCCAGGAGGGGGTCGACAGATACGCAGTATTTT.

In the case of this clone: This sample includes further DNA sequences coding for the same CDR3. This chain connects TRBV5-4 to TRBJ2-7; TRBD1 agrees at 11 bases. The V and J ends lost 4 bases and 4 bases, in that order; junction bases with no gene match: 4. The germline CDR1 and CDR2 sequences are SGHNT and YYREEE (reference sequence). This CDR3 comprises 14 residues. As DNA, the CDR3 is TGTGCCAGCAGCCCAGGGACAGGGGGGTACGAGCAGTACTTC. Encoded protein: CASSPGTGGYEQYF.

V and J are TRBV15 and TRBJ1-6; TRBD1 aligns across 10 bases. Unmatched junction bases numbered 2, after V lost 1 base and J lost 5 bases. This CDR3 comprises 16 residues. Germline assignment: CDR1 LNHNV and CDR2 YYDKDF (reference sequence). The CDR3 DNA reads as TGTGCCACCAGCAGAGGACAGGGGGCAAATAATTCACCCCTCCACTTT. This sequence encodes CATSRGQGANNSPLHF.

J is TRBJ1-1 and V is TRBV4-3; possible D gene TRBD1, 6 bases. CDR3 length: 12 amino acids. In germline, CDR1 is LGHNA, CDR2 YSLEER. Trimming cost V 4 bases and J 10 bases, with 13 bases left between them. CDR3 coding DNA: TGCGCCAGCAGCCGCACACAGGGAAGAGCTTTCTTT. Amino acid sequence: CASSRTQGRAFF.

The chain joins TRBV7-3 to TRBJ2-3; D may be TRBD1 or TRBD2 (5 bases each). V lost 0 bases, J lost 6 bases, and 16 bases lay in between. The germline CDR1 and CDR2 sequences are SGHTA and FQGTGA. CDR3 length: 16 residues. In nucleotides, the CDR3 is TGTGCCAGCAGCTTAACCGGGACGCGCCCCCAGGATACGCAGTATTTT. Translation gives CASSLTGTRPQDTQYF.

V usage is TRBV9 and J usage is TRBJ1-2; no definite D call. The germline V gene encodes CDR1 SGDLS and CDR2 YYNGEE. Trimming cost V 1 base and J 3 bases, with 4 bases left between them. This CDR3 contains 12 residues. Here the CDR3 DNA reads TGTGCCAGCAGCGTATCCGACTATGGCTACACCTTC. It specifies CASSVSDYGYTF.

This chain connects TRBV7-2 to TRBJ1-2; a weak D match, TRBD1 (5 bases). The CDR3 has 15 residues. CDR1 is SGHTA and CDR2 is FQGNSA in the germline V gene. The V gene lost 4 bases and the J gene lost 10 bases, with 22 bases spanning the gap. Here the CDR3 reads CASSSRGGAGTLYTF. CDR3 nucleotide sequence: TGTGCCAGCAGCTCTAGGGGAGGAGCAGGGACCCTCTACACCTTC.